This TCR beta chain was found in a study of technical replicates of blood from several donors. Data came from immunoSEQ multiplex PCR; TCRdb stores just in-frame clones and leaves some out. The sample includes more than 90,000 clones, 96% of them seen just once. CDR3 length: 16 amino acids. With 1 base removed from V and 2 bases from J, the gap between germline ends came to 16 bases. Germline CDR1 reads SGHKS; CDR2 reads YYEKEE (reference sequence). The chain recombines TRBV5-5 with TRBJ2-7, with a tentative D call TRBD2 (5 bases). The clonotype originates from a human donor in good health. Sequenced input: T cells isolated from PBMCs. CDR3 DNA sequence: TGTGCCAGCAGCTTGCAAGCTTCCGCTAGCACCTACGAGCAGTACTTC. This sequence encodes CASSLQASASTYEQYF. Filled out from reference TRBV5-5 and TRBJ2-7, the complete variable domain reads DAGVTQSPTHLIKTRGQQVTLRCSPISGHKSVSWYQQVLGQGPQFIFQYYEKEERGRGNFPDRFSARQFPNYSSELNVNALLLGDSALYLCASSLQASASTYEQYFGPGTRLTVT.